A selection of T cell receptor beta chains follows, all from one sample in a study of shared clonotypes between healthy human individuals. The method was immunoSEQ multiplex PCR; TCRdb's version includes in-frame clones alone and lacks a portion of them. The table includes approximately 1,500,000 clones, approximately 96% detected once. The sequenced sample was naive CD4+ T cells sorted from blood. The receptors were gathered from a man under 40 in good health. Each CDR3 is given with its conserved first and last residue. The order of the fields is D gene, V gene, J gene, CDR3 protein. The D gene is left open where the match is weak.

-	TRBV27	TRBJ2-2	CASSLRTPSTGELFF
-	TRBV30	TRBJ2-3	CAWRRGPGQSGTQYF
-	TRBV19	TRBJ2-2	CASSILVNTGELFF
TRBD2	TRBV5-1	TRBJ2-2	CASSSRLAGSAGELFF
-	TRBV23-1	TRBJ1-5	CASSHSQPQHF
TRBD2	TRBV15	TRBJ2-1	CATSSPRGRAYNSYNEQFF
-	TRBV15	TRBJ2-1	CATSGILINVEQFF
TRBD1	TRBV11-3	TRBJ2-2	CASSSDRFYTGELFF
-	TRBV7-2	TRBJ1-5	CASSLVGNNQPQHF
TRBD1	TRBV6-1	TRBJ2-7	CASSRGQTYEQYF
-	TRBV5-1	TRBJ2-2	CASSGGTLNTGELFF
-	TRBV4-3	TRBJ2-3	CASSHGWDTQYF
-	TRBV13	TRBJ1-3	CASSLGDRFYSGNTIYF
TRBD1	TRBV28	TRBJ2-4	CASSPDRGRPKNIQYF
TRBD1	TRBV12-5	TRBJ2-7	CASANSGQGLSYEQYF
-	TRBV9	TRBJ1-1	CASSVATRGDTEAFF
TRBD1	TRBV6-1	TRBJ1-5	CASTTAGTANQPQHF
-	TRBV6-6	TRBJ1-2	CASSKIDRGYGYTF
TRBD1	TRBV5-4	TRBJ1-1	CASSTDRGLVGTEAFF
-	TRBV6-1	-	CASSEIVEVYEQYF
-	TRBV28	TRBJ2-7	CASLWMDEQYF
TRBD2	TRBV6-4	TRBJ2-1	CASSDSWTSGKKVEQFF
TRBD2	TRBV11-2	TRBJ2-7	CASSLGQGLAGGPSEEQYF
TRBD1	TRBV5-6	TRBJ2-7	CASSPQGAREQYF
-	TRBV7-2	TRBJ2-1	CASSSGPTSYNEQFF
-	TRBV15	TRBJ2-5	CATRKGGETQYF
TRBD1	TRBV18	TRBJ1-2	CASSPTGDAYYGYTF